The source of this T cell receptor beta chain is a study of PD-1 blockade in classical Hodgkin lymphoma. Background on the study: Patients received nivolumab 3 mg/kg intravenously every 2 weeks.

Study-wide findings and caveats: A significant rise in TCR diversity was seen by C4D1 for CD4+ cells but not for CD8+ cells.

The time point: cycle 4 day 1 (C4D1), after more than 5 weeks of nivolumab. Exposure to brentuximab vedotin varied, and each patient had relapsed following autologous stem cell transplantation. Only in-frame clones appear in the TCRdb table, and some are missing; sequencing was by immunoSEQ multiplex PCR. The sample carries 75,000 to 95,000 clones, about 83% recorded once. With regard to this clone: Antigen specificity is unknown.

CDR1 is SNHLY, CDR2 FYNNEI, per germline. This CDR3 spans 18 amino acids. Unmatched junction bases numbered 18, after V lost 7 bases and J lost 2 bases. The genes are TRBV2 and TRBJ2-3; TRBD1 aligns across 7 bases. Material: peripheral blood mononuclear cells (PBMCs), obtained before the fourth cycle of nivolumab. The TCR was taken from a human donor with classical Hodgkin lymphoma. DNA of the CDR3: TGTGCCAGCATCCCCACTCCCGGGACAGACAAAACCACAGATACGCAGTATTTT. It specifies CASIPTPGTDKTTDTQYF.